The T cell receptor beta chain described here comes from a study of sequential checkpoint blockade in melanoma. Looking at the study overall: Both treatment sequences were followed by maintenance nivolumab. TCRbeta immunosequencing was performed on DNA from roughly 90 pretreatment melanoma tumor samples. Roughly 22 patients had matched tumor biopsies before treatment and at week 13 after nivolumab or ipilimumab alone.

The treatment was: randomized to nivolumab then ipilimumab (arm A) or the reverse (arm B). Findings of the study overall: T-cell fraction and clonality followed PD-L1 and CD8+ counts, not mutational load.

The assay was immunoSEQ multiplex PCR, and TCRdb's table has in-frame clones only and misses some. Here the sample spans some 13,000 clones, 20% to 25% being singletons. In the case of this clone: The antigen is unknown.

Per germline, CDR1 SGHNT and CDR2 YENEEA. V dropped 1 base and J dropped 7; count of bases not matched to a gene: 5. The CDR3 is made up of 15 amino acids. This specimen was tumor tissue (inferred from file names), taken from a patient given nivolumab and ipilimumab in sequence. The TCR was taken from a human donor with melanoma. This chain joins TRBV11-3 and TRBJ2-1; TRBD2 agrees at 9 bases. The chain's CDR3 is CASSLVLAGGNEQFF. CDR3 in DNA: TGTGCCAGCAGCTTAGTTCTGGCGGGAGGGAATGAGCAGTTCTTC.